A single sample is the source of the 22 T cell receptor beta chains below, sequenced in a study of shared T cell receptors in the human thymus. TCRdb keeps only in-frame clones here, not all; method: immunoSEQ multiplex PCR. This table holds 500,000 to 750,000 clones, around 87% found once. Separately, the same data were catalogued under a study of human thymus T cells.

The specimen sequenced was thymocytes. Receptors were obtained from a boy in the first two years of life with a congenital heart defect.

This clone has only one observation. This chain joins TRBV7-9 and TRBJ2-3; 8 bases fit TRBD2. Germline lookup yields CDR1 SEHNR and CDR2 FQNEAQ (reference sequence). The V segment lost 0 bases and the J segment 2 bases; nucleotides outside the gene matches: 10. CDR3 size: 18 residues. The CDR3 DNA follows: TGTGCCAGCAGCTTAGCCGGCGGGGGGAAGGGGTCCACAGATACGCAGTATTTT. Encoded protein: CASSLAGGGKGSTDTQYF.

The chain uses TRBV5-1 and TRBJ2-5; weak D call: TRBD2 (6 bases). V lost 0 bases and J lost 0, with 9 bases in between. The CDR3 has 15 residues. Per germline, CDR1 SGHRS and CDR2 YFSETQ. The CDR3 DNA reads as TGCGCCAGCAGCTTGGGTGCGGGGAACCAAGAGACCCAGTACTTC. It codes for CASSLGAGNQETQYF. The full variable domain, its missing parts supplied by reference TRBV5-1 and TRBJ2-5, is KAGVTQTPRYLIKTRGQQVTLSCSPISGHRSVSWYQQTPGQGLQFLFEYFSETQRNKGNFPGRFSGRQFSNSRSEMNVSTLELGDSALYLCASSLGAGNQETQYFGPGTRLLVL.

The chain is built from TRBV7-2 and TRBJ2-7; TRBD2 matches at 7 bases. The V gene end was trimmed by 0 bases and the J gene end by 5 bases; junction bases not matched to a gene: 4. CDR1 SGHTA and CDR2 FQGNSA come from the germline V gene. This CDR3 contains 14 residues. The CDR3 DNA reads TGTGCCAGCAGCTTAGCGGGAGGGTCGGACGAGCAGTACTTC. Translated, it gives CASSLAGGSDEQYF.

J is TRBJ2-7 and V is TRBV11-3; 7 nucleotides agree with TRBD2. With V trimmed by 1 base and J by 6 bases, 15 bases remained unmatched. Germline V gene sequence: CDR1 SGHNT, CDR2 YENEEA. The CDR3 is 17 amino acids. CDR3 sequence reads: CASSLGRNPGGVSEQYF. The DNA for the CDR3 is TGTGCCAGCAGCTTAGGTAGGAACCCGGGAGGTGTATCCGAGCAGTACTTC.

This sequence joins TRBV7-2 and TRBJ2-2; a weak D match, TRBD2 (6 bases). Trimming cost V 2 bases and J 8 bases, with 18 bases left between them. Germline loops: CDR1 SGHTA, CDR2 FQGNSA. The CDR3 is 16 residues long. The CDR3 region is CASSLNQGLVPGELFF. DNA for the CDR3: TGTGCCAGCAGCTTAAACCAGGGACTGGTACCGGGGGAGCTGTTTTTT. Using reference TRBV7-2 and TRBJ2-2 for the parts outside the CDR3, the full variable domain is GAGVSQSPSNKVTEKGKDVELRCDPISGHTALYWYRQSLGQGLEFLIYFQGNSAPDKSGLPSDRFSAERTGGSVSTLTIQRTQQEDSAVYLCASSLNQGLVPGELFFGEGSRLTVL.

Only one count was recorded for this clone. The genes are TRBV25-1 and TRBJ2-7, with 7 positions matching TRBD2. Per the germline V gene, CDR1 is MGHDK and CDR2 is SYGVNS. V gave up 4 bases and J gave up 0 bases; unmatched junction bases: 12. This CDR3 region has 17 residues. CDR3: CASSAQRRAGNSYEQYF. In DNA form, the CDR3 reads TGTGCCAGCAGTGCCCAGAGGAGAGCGGGAAACTCCTACGAGCAGTACTTC.

The chain uses TRBV14 and TRBJ2-4; D remains unclear. V lost 6 bases and J lost 0, with 12 bases in between. Germline V gives CDR1 SGHDN, CDR2 FVKESK. This CDR3 spans 15 amino acids. This CDR3 is CASRLHRKAKNIQYF. The CDR3 bases are TGTGCCAGCAGACTTCACAGAAAAGCCAAAAACATTCAGTACTTC. Full variable domain (rest looked up from reference TRBV14 and TRBJ2-4): EAGVTQFPSHSVIEKGQTVTLRCDPISGHDNLYWYRRVMGKEIKFLLHFVKESKQDESGMPNNRFLAERTGGTYSTLKVQPAELEDSGVYFCASRLHRKAKNIQYFGAGTRLSVL.

This chain links TRBV4-3 with TRBJ2-2, with 8 bases lining up with TRBD2. This CDR3 spans 14 amino acids. Germline CDR1 is LGHNA and CDR2 is YSLEER. J lost 6 bases, V lost 5 bases, and 5 bases had no gene match. The CDR3, as DNA: TGCGCCAGCAGCTCCGGGGGGGGTCCCGGGGAGCTGTTTTTT. It encodes CASSSGGGPGELFF.

The V and J genes are TRBV30 and TRBJ2-7, with 9 positions matching TRBD2. The germline CDR1 and CDR2 sequences are GTSNPN and SVGIG (reference sequence). V shed 0 bases and J 3 bases; nucleotides not matched to a gene: 9. The CDR3 runs 16 residues. DNA of the CDR3: TGTGCCTGGAGTGTATTGACTAGCGGCACCAACTACGAGCAGTACTTC. Its protein is CAWSVLTSGTNYEQYF.

The chain links TRBV29-1 to TRBJ2-3; 9 bases agree with TRBD2. Germline loops: CDR1 SQVTM, CDR2 ANQGSEA. This CDR3 has 19 residues. The ends lost 5 bases at V and 0 bases at J; junction bases unmatched: 18. The CDR3 here is CSVTPAIPKSGRSTDTQYF. The CDR3 DNA reads TGCAGCGTTACCCCTGCCATTCCGAAAAGCGGGAGGAGCACAGATACGCAGTATTTT.

The chain employs TRBV27 and TRBJ2-5; D ambiguous. The germline CDR1 and CDR2 sequences are MNHEY and SMNVEV (reference sequence). The CDR3 spans 16 residues. Trimming pared 0 bases from V and 5 bases from J, leaving 16 bases between. The CDR3 here is CASSLSRYLPRETQYF. For the CDR3, the DNA is TGTGCCAGCAGTTTATCCCGCTACCTGCCCAGGGAGACCCAGTACTTC.

V is TRBV6-4 and J is TRBJ1-3, with unresolved D. This CDR3 has 16 amino acids. V dropped 2 bases and J dropped 2 bases, with 13 bases sitting between them. Germline CDR1 and CDR2: MRHNA and SNTAGT. The chain's CDR3 is CASSDGRATPGNTIYF. The CDR3 bases are TGTGCCAGCAGTGACGGGAGAGCCACCCCTGGAAACACCATATATTTT.

The J gene is TRBJ2-7, the V gene TRBV27, with a weak D call TRBD1 (5 bases). The CDR3 runs to 12 residues. Germline V gene data show CDR1 as MNHEY and CDR2 as SMNVEV (reference sequence). Trimming removed 10 bases at V and 1 base at J, with 11 bases between. CDR3 nucleotides: TGTGCCACCAAGGGGTTTTCCTACGAGCAGTACTTC. The encoded protein is CATKGFSYEQYF.

The chain uses TRBV29-1 and TRBJ2-5; 14 positions match TRBD2. V trimming: 7 bases; J trimming: 4 bases; junction bases outside the gene matches: 5. Germline lookup yields CDR1 SQVTM and CDR2 ANQGSEA. This CDR3 is built from 14 residues. The chain's CDR3 is CSGGTSGRGETQYF. CDR3 nucleotides: TGCAGCGGCGGGACTAGCGGGAGAGGAGAGACCCAGTACTTC.

The rearrangement links TRBV15 to TRBJ2-1, with a possible D match to TRBD1 (6 bases). There are 15 residues in the CDR3. Germline CDR1 and CDR2: LNHNV and YYDKDF (reference sequence). V lost 5 bases, J lost 2 bases, and 13 bases lay in between. CDR3 DNA sequence: TGTGCCACCAGCGGGTACGGGACAACCTACAATGAGCAGTTCTTC. Its translation: CATSGYGTTYNEQFF.

This clone was observed a few times. The chain links TRBV5-4 to TRBJ2-7; 9 bases align to TRBD2. CDR1 SGHNT and CDR2 YYREEE come from the germline V gene (reference sequence). This CDR3 region has 17 residues. V shed 0 bases and J 3 bases; nucleotides not matched to a gene: 10. The CDR3: CASSLAVASGALYEQYF. The CDR3 nucleotides read TGTGCCAGCAGCTTGGCCGTGGCTAGCGGGGCACTCTACGAGCAGTACTTC. The full variable domain, in which reference TRBV5-4 and TRBJ2-7 provide the parts outside the CDR3, is ETGVTQSPTHLIKTRGQQVTLRCSSQSGHNTVSWYQQALGQGPQFIFQYYREEENGRGNFPPRFSGLQFPNYSSELNVNALELDDSALYLCASSLAVASGALYEQYFGPGTRLTVT.

The V call is TRBV7-2, the J call TRBJ2-7; TRBD1 might be the D (6 bases). CDR1 and CDR2 (germline): SGHTA, FQGNSA. Deletions cut 1 base from V and 6 bases from J, with 16 bases between. The CDR3 is 15 amino acids. CDR3 bases: TGTGCCAGCAGCTTAGTAGGACAGAGTCCTACCGAGCAGTACTTC. It yields the protein CASSLVGQSPTEQYF. Variable domain in full (rest from reference TRBV7-2 and TRBJ2-7): GAGVSQSPSNKVTEKGKDVELRCDPISGHTALYWYRQSLGQGLEFLIYFQGNSAPDKSGLPSDRFSAERTGGSVSTLTIQRTQQEDSAVYLCASSLVGQSPTEQYFGPGTRLTVT.

V usage is TRBV5-4 and J usage is TRBJ2-2; TRBD2 aligns across 11 bases. Germline V gives CDR1 SGHNT, CDR2 YYREEE (reference sequence). The V gene end was trimmed by 4 bases and the J gene end by 6 bases; junction bases not matched to a gene: 8. The CDR3 length is 16 residues. The CDR3 DNA follows: TGTGCCAGCAGCATCACTAGCGGGAGTTTCCCCGGGGAGCTGTTTTTT. Translated, it gives CASSITSGSFPGELFF.

The gene calls are TRBV6-5 and TRBJ2-7, with 7 nucleotides matching TRBD2. The trim removed 1 base at V and 4 bases at J, leaving 10 bases unmatched. CDR1 is MNHEY, CDR2 SVGAGI, per germline. The CDR3 is 16 amino acids. This chain's CDR3 is CASSYFGGDVQYEQYF. The CDR3 bases are TGTGCCAGCAGTTACTTTGGGGGGGACGTTCAGTACGAGCAGTACTTC.

V usage is TRBV18 and J usage is TRBJ2-7, with 16 bases lining up with TRBD2. There are 20 residues in the CDR3. Germline values: CDR1 KGHSH, CDR2 LQKENI. V lost 0 bases and J lost 1; bases outside the gene matches: 9. CDR3 sequence reads: CASSPPGLAGGQSVSYEQYF. The CDR3 region has the DNA TGTGCCAGCTCACCACCGGGACTAGCGGGAGGGCAGTCGGTATCCTACGAGCAGTACTTC.

Points on this clone: Other nucleotide sequences from this sample produce the same CDR3. The chain joins TRBV4-3 to TRBJ2-7; 7 positions agree with TRBD2. This CDR3 is built from 18 residues. V dropped 0 bases and J dropped 2; count of bases not matched to a gene: 13. Germline V lookup: CDR1 LGHNA, CDR2 YSLEER. CDR3 sequence reads: CASSQEIVMGGRPYEQYF. The CDR3 coding sequence is TGCGCCAGCAGCCAAGAAATTGTTATGGGGGGGAGACCCTACGAGCAGTACTTC.

CDR3 bases: TGTGCCAGCAGCAAAGGAGGGCAGATGAACACTGAAGCTTTCTTT. This codes for CASSKGGQMNTEAFF. V and J are TRBV21-1 and TRBJ1-1. TRBV21-1 constitutes a pseudogene. There are 15 residues in the CDR3.